The next 13 T cell receptor beta chains were all read from a single sample in a study of T cell responses to AZD1222 COVID-19 vaccine. Using immunoSEQ multiplex PCR, the repertoire was profiled, and TCRdb retains in-frame clones only, with some absent. The sample yields 100,000 or so clones, 88% seen once. Source: peripheral blood, taken on day 0 of AZD1222 vaccination. The receptors derive from an adult in good health.

The chain uses TRBV2 and TRBJ1-5; D perhaps matches TRBD1 (5 bases). There are 17 residues in the CDR3. V lost 6 bases and J lost 4, with 22 bases in between. Germline V gene data show CDR1 as SNHLY and CDR2 as FYNNEI. In nucleotides, the CDR3 is TGTGCCAGCAGGAGTTCCGGGACTGGCGGTGGAAATCAGCCCCAGCATTTT. Its translation: CASRSSGTGGGNQPQHF.

This clone was detected a few times. The chain joins TRBV21-1 to TRBJ1-5; the table's D call TRBD1 went unverified against the DNA. TRBV21-1 represents a pseudogene. The CDR3 length is 19 residues. CDR3 loop: CASSKVWGQVMYSNQPQHF. Written as DNA, the CDR3 is TGTGCCAGCAGCAAAGTTTGGGGACAGGTGATGTATAGCAATCAGCCCCAGCATTTT.

CDR3 residues: CASSLGQGADGYTF. CDR3 bases: TGCGCCAGCAGCTTGGGACAGGGGGCAGATGGCTACACCTTC. The chain recombines TRBV5-1 with TRBJ1-2, with 10 nucleotides matching TRBD1. Germline V gene sequence: CDR1 SGHRS, CDR2 YFSETQ. The V segment lost 0 bases and the J segment 6 bases; nucleotides outside the gene matches: 2. This CDR3 spans 14 amino acids.

This sequence joins TRBV12-3 or TRBV12-4 and TRBJ2-2; D might be TRBD1 (6 bases). Trimming took off 4 bases at V and 6 bases at J, with 6 bases between the two ends. This CDR3 spans 12 amino acids. The CDR3 DNA reads TGTGCCAGCAGTTACAGGGCCGGGGAGCTGTTTTTT. Its protein is CASSYRAGELFF.

The rearrangement joins TRBV19 to TRBJ1-2, with D perhaps matching TRBD1 (5 bases). V was clipped by 5 bases and J by 8 bases, with 18 bases between them. Germline V gives CDR1 LNHDA, CDR2 SQIVND (reference sequence). This CDR3 has 14 residues. CDR3 region: CASSLSGTAPGYTF. The DNA for the CDR3 is TGTGCCAGTAGTCTATCAGGGACGGCGCCCGGCTACACCTTC.

The genes are TRBV12-3 or TRBV12-4 and TRBJ2-7; 7 bases map to TRBD1. The trim removed 8 bases at V and 3 bases at J, leaving 4 bases unmatched. This CDR3 contains 12 residues. Here the CDR3 DNA reads TGTGCCAGCGGGTACAGGGGCTACGAGCAGTACTTC. Protein sequence: CASGYRGYEQYF.

The J gene is TRBJ2-1, the V gene TRBV18; 12 bases map to TRBD2. V was clipped by 2 bases and J by 9 bases; unmatched bases: 2. CDR1 and CDR2 from the germline V gene are KGHSH and LQKENI. The CDR3 contains 14 residues. CDR3 amino acids: CASSPTSGGTEQFF. CDR3 nucleotide sequence: TGTGCCAGCTCACCAACTAGCGGGGGGACTGAGCAGTTCTTC.

V usage is TRBV7-9 and J usage is TRBJ1-5; weak D call: TRBD1 (6 bases). V was shortened by 4 bases and J by 4 bases, with 11 bases between the two germline ends. The CDR3 is 14 amino acids. From germline, CDR1 is SEHNR and CDR2 FQNEAQ (reference sequence). CDR3 amino acids: CASSSRTANQPQHF. In nucleotides, the CDR3 is TGTGCCAGCAGCTCCCGGACAGCGAATCAGCCCCAGCATTTT.

The chain carries TRBV3-1 (or the pseudogene TRBV3-2) and TRBJ2-5; the match to TRBD2 covers 7 bases. The CDR3 is made up of 17 amino acids. The V segment lost 4 bases and the J segment 5 bases; nucleotides outside the gene matches: 16. CDR1 LGHDT and CDR2 YNNKEL come from the germline V gene (reference sequence). CDR3 sequence (DNA): TGTGCCAGCAGCCCTAGCGGCCGACGGGGTTTTGGGGAGACCCAGTACTTC. Translating gives CASSPSGRRGFGETQYF.

V usage is TRBV12-5 and J usage is TRBJ1-1, with D perhaps TRBD1 (6 bases). This CDR3 spans 13 amino acids. Per germline, CDR1 LGHNT and CDR2 FRNRAP. With 7 bases removed from V and 4 bases from J, the gap between germline ends came to 13 bases. CDR3 DNA: TGTGCTAGTGCCTTAGAGGGGGGCACTGAAGCTTTCTTT. Amino acids: CASALEGGTEAFF. Complete variable domain (other parts from reference TRBV12-5 and TRBJ1-1): DARVTQTPRHKVTEMGQEVTMRCQPILGHNTVFWYRQTMMQGLELLAYFRNRAPLDDSGMPKDRFSAEMPDATLATLKIQPSEPRDSAVYFCASALEGGTEAFFGQGTRLTVV.

This chain links TRBV7-9 with TRBJ1-1; D gene uncertain. V was shortened by 3 bases and J by 3 bases, with 5 bases between the two germline ends. This CDR3 spans 12 amino acids. Germline V lookup: CDR1 SEHNR, CDR2 FQNEAQ (reference sequence). The CDR3 region has the DNA TGTGCCAGCAGCTTTCTCTACACTGAAGCTTTCTTT. As protein: CASSFLYTEAFF.

V gene TRBV10-3 combines with J gene TRBJ1-6; D might be TRBD1 (5 bases). CDR1 is ENHRY and CDR2 is SYGVKD in the germline V gene. Trimming removed 3 bases from V and 7 bases from J, with 10 bases in between. The CDR3 loop spans 14 amino acids. CDR3 protein: CAISEGDDNSPLHF. CDR3 sequence (DNA): TGTGCCATCAGTGAAGGGGATGACAATTCACCCCTCCACTTT.

The V gene is TRBV5-4, the J gene TRBJ2-2, with D possibly TRBD2 on 6 matching bases. Germline CDR1 SGHNT, CDR2 YYREEE (reference sequence). The CDR3 consists of 18 residues. V dropped 4 bases and J dropped 0 bases, with 19 bases sitting between them. Here the CDR3 reads CASSLMGGSYANTGELFF. DNA for the CDR3: TGTGCCAGCAGCCTGATGGGGGGTAGTTACGCGAACACCGGGGAGCTGTTTTTT. The variable domain in full, completed from reference TRBV5-4 and TRBJ2-2, reads ETGVTQSPTHLIKTRGQQVTLRCSSQSGHNTVSWYQQALGQGPQFIFQYYREEENGRGNFPPRFSGLQFPNYSSELNVNALELDDSALYLCASSLMGGSYANTGELFFGEGSRLTVL.